This TCR beta chain was recovered during a study of blood T cell repertoires in COVID-19. Study-level information: Acute and convalescent COVID-19 samples came from the United States, Italy and Spain.

The CDR3 is 16 residues long. Per germline, CDR1 SGHNT and CDR2 YENEEA. With V trimmed by 4 bases and J by 5 bases, 6 bases remained unmatched. Measured with immunoSEQ multiplex PCR; TCRdb has only the in-frame clones, and not every one. The sample gives 120,000 to 150,000 clones, more than 70% of which show up once; over 8% is in the top ten. The sequencing sample was made of peripheral blood. The clonotype originates from a woman aged 55-75 years with acute or convalescent COVID-19. This chain connects TRBV11-3 to TRBJ2-5, with 14 bases fitting TRBD2. The CDR3 spells CASSSRLAGGRETQYF. Here the CDR3 DNA reads TGTGCCAGCAGCTCCCGACTAGCGGGGGGGCGGGAGACCCAGTACTTC.